Here is one TCR beta chain with its context. This clone appeared once. Its antigen has not been determined. Base qualities are not provided; no much larger clone lies one nucleotide away. Whole blood was collected in K2EDTA tubes by collaborating institutions according to the institutions' own protocols. Collaborator samples were shipped for TCRbeta analysis as frozen whole blood, isolated PBMCs, or DNA extracted from either sample type. The data were taken from a study of blood T cell repertoires in COVID-19 (dated by TCRdb to the early 2020s). In the study overall: The collaborator samples originated in the United States, Italy and Spain and spanned the acute and convalescent phases of COVID-19. Deeply sampled blood TCRbeta repertoires from subjects exposed to, actively infected with, or recovered from COVID-19 were included in the dataset. The prospective study material was composed of cDNA or gDNA derived from T cells, B-cell-depleted T cells, or PBMCs. Where HLA class I and class II types were available, the types were taken from metadata supplied by the sample provider, not from assay-based typing. The samples were drawn from the first 160 participants of the ongoing ImmuneRACE study and from 1,254 subjects provided by 6 global collaborators. A freely available public database, intended as a resource for researchers studying the immune response to SARS-CoV-2, is where the repertoires were released. The sample metadata nearly always contained a de-identified subject ID, COVID-19 status, age in years and sex.

Trimming removed 2 bases from V and 7 bases from J, leaving 8 bases between the germline ends. CDR1 MNHEY and CDR2 SMNVEV were looked up in the germline V gene (reference sequence). Reading from cysteine to phenylalanine, the CDR3 counts 13 amino acids. The kept DNA is CDR3 alone, 39 bases in frame from the first base. TCRbeta CDR3 regions were amplified from genomic DNA by means of the immunoSEQ Assay, a bias-controlled multiplex PCR. As for the authors' bioinformatics: The number of nucleated cells in each sample was estimated by amplification of reference gene primers within the assay. To quantify the absolute abundance of each unique TCRbeta CDR3 rearrangement, sequence reads were collapsed and filtered. For each sample, productive Simpson clonality was calculated as the square root of Simpson's diversity index over productive rearrangements. TCRdb took over this immuneACCESS table, retaining in-frame rearrangements with V and J assigned. Such tables are incomplete; in checked studies, under half of the missing clones stem from an unresolved V gene, and the remainder is unexplained. V, J and clone size were drawn from that table, and D and trimming were deduced from the DNA. Within this sample are tens of thousands of clones, with roughly 90% of them counted one time only. The ten top clones hold about a fifth of the sample.

What the work shows at the level of the full study, not this receptor alone: Clinical and demographic metadata were provided uncurated, with the amount varying by source and participant.

Sequenced input: peripheral blood. Recombination connected TRBV27 to TRBJ1-4; no D gene call is confident. This TCR derives from a woman between 50 and 59 years old with active or convalescent COVID-19. The base sequence is TGTGCCAGCAGTTTACGGGAAAGTGAAAAACTGTTTTTT. Its coded protein is CASSLRESEKLFF.